Listed below are T cell receptor beta chains from one sample, sequenced in a study of identical twins. In TCRdb, the 5' RACE reads were re-called with MiXCR into one record per CDR3 protein. Of 200,000 to 300,000 distinct CDR3 sequences in the sample, about 10% are singletons; the top ten hold 9% to 10%. The sample was memory T cells sorted from blood. The receptors here all came from a man aged 50 to 60 in good health. Each CDR3 is given with its conserved first and last residue. The D gene is left open where the match is weak. Only part of the rows carry a size: once, few, many, or a class if the clone is expanded.

cdr3_length,v_call,d_call,j_call,clone_size,cdr3_aa,cdr3_nt
12,TRBV20-1,.,TRBJ2-3,.,CSAEARTDTQYF,TGCAGTGCTGAAGCGAGAACAGATACGCAGTATTTT
15,TRBV24-1,TRBD1,TRBJ2-1,.,CATSDWDRGYNEQFF,TGTGCCACCAGTGATTGGGACAGGGGCTACAATGAGCAGTTCTTC
15,TRBV6-1,.,TRBJ1-3,few,CASSQRAYSGNTIYF,TGTGCCAGCAGCCAAAGAGCGTACTCTGGAAACACCATATATTTT
12,TRBV5-1,TRBD1,TRBJ2-1,many,CASSWDRGEQFF,TGCGCCAGCAGTTGGGACAGGGGTGAGCAGTTCTTC
17,TRBV24-1,TRBD1,TRBJ2-7,few,CATSDYYGQEPAYEQYF,TGTGCCACCAGTGATTACTATGGACAGGAGCCTGCCTACGAGCAGTACTTC
16,TRBV12-3/TRBV12-4,.,TRBJ2-5,many,CASSPPRLEGQETQYF,TGTGCCAGCAGTCCTCCCCGACTAGAAGGGCAAGAGACCCAGTACTTC
14,TRBV29-1,TRBD1,TRBJ2-5,few,CSVRQGAGAETQYF,TGCAGCGTTAGACAGGGGGCCGGGGCGGAGACCCAGTACTTC
19,TRBV29-1,TRBD2,TRBJ2-1,many,CSVEDPSGLAGNYYNEQFF,TGCAGCGTTGAAGATCCTTCCGGACTAGCGGGGAATTACTACAATGAGCAGTTCTTC
18,TRBV11-2,TRBD2,TRBJ2-3,many,CASSSRPAGGSSTDTQYF,TGTGCCAGCAGCTCCCGCCCGGCGGGGGGATCTAGCACAGATACGCAGTATTTT
14,TRBV20-1,TRBD1,TRBJ2-1,many,CSASGTGEINEQFF,TGCAGTGCTAGCGGGACAGGGGAGATTAATGAGCAGTTCTTC
15,TRBV7-6,.,TRBJ1-3,many,CASSFSGDSGNTIYF,TGTGCCAGCAGCTTCTCCGGTGACTCTGGAAACACCATATATTTT
15,TRBV7-3,TRBD1,TRBJ2-1,few,CASSRRDRGRDEQFF,TGTGCCAGCAGCCGCCGGGACAGGGGGAGGGATGAGCAGTTCTTC
15,TRBV6-1,.,TRBJ2-1,many,CASQESGPTYNEQFF,TGTGCCAGTCAGGAGAGCGGGCCAACCTACAATGAGCAGTTCTTC
16,TRBV5-5,TRBD1,TRBJ2-1,few,CASSLTGTGSYNEQFF,TGTGCCAGCAGCTTAACCGGGACAGGGAGCTACAATGAGCAGTTCTTC
14,TRBV20-1,.,TRBJ1-4,.,CSARVVRLNEKLFF,TGCAGTGCTAGAGTAGTACGCCTTAATGAAAAACTGTTTTTT
15,TRBV18,.,TRBJ2-1,few,CASSLRHLEGNEQFF,TGTGCCAGCTCTCTCCGGCATCTCGAGGGAAATGAGCAGTTCTTC
14,TRBV12-3/TRBV12-4,.,TRBJ2-3,many,CASSFGGGADTQYF,TGTGCCAGCAGTTTCGGTGGGGGGGCTGATACGCAGTATTTT
12,TRBV12-3/TRBV12-4,.,TRBJ1-4,.,CASSRSGEKLFF,TGTGCCAGCAGTAGGTCGGGCGAAAAACTGTTTTTT
15,TRBV5-1,.,TRBJ1-3,many,CASSLADRTGNTIYF,TGCGCCAGCAGCTTGGCCGACAGGACTGGAAACACCATATATTTT
17,TRBV20-1,TRBD2,TRBJ2-6,.,CSASSTREGSGANVLTF,TGCAGTGCTAGTTCCACCAGGGAGGGGTCTGGGGCCAACGTCCTGACTTTC
12,TRBV29-1,.,TRBJ2-3,many,CSVRAGWDTQYF,TGCAGCGTTCGGGCCGGGTGGGATACGCAGTATTTT
16,TRBV2,TRBD1,TRBJ2-3,many,CASRRQGAFSTDTQYF,TGTGCCAGCAGACGACAGGGCGCGTTCAGCACAGATACGCAGTATTTT
14,TRBV6-1,.,TRBJ2-5,.,CASSQTPIVETQYF,TGTGCCAGCAGTCAAACCCCCATAGTGGAGACCCAGTACTTC
13,TRBV24-1,TRBD2,TRBJ2-1,many,CATSGQLAWEQFF,TGTGCCACCAGTGGGCAACTAGCGTGGGAGCAGTTCTTC
14,TRBV15,TRBD2,TRBJ2-3,many,CATGAGGITDTQYF,TGTGCCACCGGGGCGGGGGGGATCACAGATACGCAGTATTTT
12,TRBV6-5,.,TRBJ1-6,few,CAIARRGGPLHF,TGTGCCATCGCACGAAGGGGAGGACCCCTCCACTTT
14,TRBV6-1,.,TRBJ2-7,.,CASNPGGVRYEQYF,TGTGCCAGCAACCCTGGGGGAGTTCGGTACGAGCAGTACTTC
17,TRBV14,TRBD1,TRBJ2-1,.,CASSQGQGYYRDNEQFF,TGTGCCAGCAGCCAGGGACAGGGGTATTATCGGGACAATGAGCAGTTCTTC
14,TRBV20-1,.,TRBJ1-5,few,CSVAAGPPNQPQHF,TGCAGTGTTGCGGCGGGACCCCCAAATCAGCCCCAGCATTTT
14,TRBV12-3/TRBV12-4,.,TRBJ2-3,many,CASSFSLNTDTQYF,TGTGCCAGCAGTTTCAGCCTAAACACAGATACGCAGTATTTT
15,TRBV27,.,TRBJ2-7,many,CASSLEDSGVYEQYF,TGTGCCAGCAGTTTAGAGGACAGTGGGGTTTACGAGCAGTACTTC
12,TRBV7-2,.,TRBJ2-3,few,CASSQRADTQYF,TGTGCCAGCAGCCAAAGGGCAGATACGCAGTATTTT
19,TRBV27,.,TRBJ2-7,few,CASSLWGHAGQGRSYEQYF,TGTGCCAGCAGTTTATGGGGCCATGCTGGGCAGGGACGCTCCTACGAGCAGTACTTC
15,TRBV4-2,.,TRBJ2-5,many,CASSQEGGSKETQYF,TGTGCCAGCAGCCAAGAAGGTGGCAGCAAAGAGACCCAGTACTTC
14,TRBV10-3,.,TRBJ1-1,.,CAISQAGPETEAFF,TGTGCCATCAGCCAGGCCGGACCGGAGACTGAAGCTTTCTTT
15,TRBV7-2,.,TRBJ1-2,many,CASSSHGAWSYGYTF,TGTGCCAGCAGCTCCCATGGGGCCTGGTCCTATGGCTACACCTTC
14,TRBV27,.,TRBJ1-6,few,CASSHRQNNSPLHF,TGTGCCAGCAGCCACCGACAGAATAATTCACCCCTCCACTTT
15,TRBV6-1,TRBD2,TRBJ2-2,many,CASTRRAGKTGELFF,TGTGCCAGCACCCGTCGAGCGGGGAAAACCGGGGAGCTGTTTTTT
14,TRBV28,.,TRBJ1-3,.,CASSLSPTGNTIYF,TGTGCCAGCAGTTTGTCTCCGACTGGAAACACCATATATTTT
17,TRBV24-1,TRBD1,TRBJ1-1,few,CATSDPTWTGEFTEAFF,TGTGCCACCAGTGATCCCACATGGACAGGAGAATTCACTGAAGCTTTCTTT
13,TRBV29-1,.,TRBJ2-5,many,CSVEEMGIETQYF,TGCAGCGTTGAAGAGATGGGGATAGAGACCCAGTACTTC
15,TRBV11-2,TRBD2,TRBJ2-3,many,CASSSRAGGQDTQYF,TGTGCCAGCAGCTCACGGGCGGGGGGTCAAGATACGCAGTATTTT
15,TRBV5-1,.,TRBJ1-6,few,CASSEGGQRRAPLHF,TGCGCCAGCAGCGAGGGGGGGCAGCGGCGGGCACCCCTCCACTTT